One and the same sample provided the 2 T cell receptor beta chains below, sequenced in a study of blood T cell repertoires in COVID-19. Sequencing used immunoSEQ multiplex PCR; TCRdb keeps in-frame clones, though not all of them. The sample lists more than 140,000 clones; 86% were seen once. Sequencing was carried out using peripheral blood. These receptors were taken from a woman aged 60-75 years with acute or convalescent COVID-19.

The sample holds one count of this clone. V is TRBV30 and J is TRBJ1-2; the match to TRBD1 covers 11 bases. There are 15 residues in the CDR3. Germline V lookup: CDR1 GTSNPN, CDR2 SVGIG (reference sequence). V lost 0 bases and J lost 6; bases outside the gene matches: 6. The CDR3 region is CAWSVSRTGGDGYTF. CDR3 bases: TGTGCCTGGAGTGTAAGTAGGACAGGGGGCGATGGCTACACCTTC.

With regard to this clone: The junction and the germline gene differ at one end; a read error may be behind it. CDR3 in DNA: TGTGCTAGCAGCGGAGTGGGGAGGGGCGCCGGCACCGGGGAGCTGTTTTTT. This sequence encodes CASSGVGRGAGTGELFF. The chain joins TRBV7-7 to TRBJ2-2; 7 bases map to TRBD2. Germline V gene lookup returns CDR1 SSHAT and CDR2 FNYEAQ (reference sequence). The CDR3 contains 17 residues. The entire variable domain, with the rest obtained from reference TRBV7-7 and TRBJ2-2, is as follows: GAGVSQSPRYKVTKRGQDVTLRCDPISSHATLYWYQQALGQGPEFLTYFNYEAQPDKSGLPSDRFSAERPEGSISTLTIQRTEQRDSAMYRCASSGVGRGAGTGELFFGEGSRLTVL.